This T cell receptor (beta chain) comes out of a study of OX40 agonist ivuxolimab in advanced cancers. For the study at large: Ivuxolimab, an agonist antibody against OX40 (CD134), was given to patients. Of mixed ages from about 23 to 90 and averaging around 60 years, the group was roughly 83% male.

As for this clone: What it binds is unknown.

Study-level findings and limits: Certain nonresponders likewise exhibited a low normalized T-cell clonal expansion. Dose levels from 0.1 to 3.0 mg/kg saw CD4+ and CD8+ blood T cells expand clonally by week 6.

The method was immunoSEQ multiplex PCR; TCRdb's version includes in-frame clones alone and lacks a portion of them. The sample shows about 46,000 clones, roughly four fifths of them seen only once. Trimming removed 1 base from V and 2 bases from J; junction bases left unmatched: 2. The germline CDR1 and CDR2 sequences are SGHNT and YENEEA. CDR3 length: 16 amino acids. The starting material was CD4+ or CD8+ T cells sorted from blood, obtained in a trial of the OX40 agonist ivuxolimab. V usage is TRBV11-3 and J usage is TRBJ2-1; 10 positions agree with TRBD1. The sequence was obtained from an adult with an advanced solid tumor such as melanoma, head and neck, liver or kidney cancer. In DNA form, the CDR3 reads TGTGCCAGCAGCTTAGGTGGGACAGGGGCCTACAATGAGCAGTTCTTC. Protein product: CASSLGGTGAYNEQFF.